One sample yielded the 19 T cell receptor beta chains listed below, sequenced in a study of blood T cell repertoires in COVID-19. Profiled with immunoSEQ multiplex PCR; TCRdb holds only in-frame clones, not every one. The table shows about 220,000 clones, with about 78% occurring only once. Material for sequencing was peripheral blood. The origin of the receptors is a woman in her 70s with acute or convalescent COVID-19.

The gene calls are TRBV5-1 and TRBJ2-7; the D is unclear. The CDR3 contains 15 residues. Deletions cut 0 bases from V and 0 bases from J, with 10 bases between. CDR1 and CDR2 (germline): SGHRS, YFSETQ. In nucleotides, the CDR3 is TGCGCCAGCAGCTTGGACGCGCGGAGCTCCTACGAGCAGTACTTC. Protein: CASSLDARSSYEQYF.

The V and J genes are TRBV3-1 (or the pseudogene TRBV3-2) and TRBJ2-7; D perhaps matches TRBD1 (6 bases). CDR3 length: 14 residues. Germline values: CDR1 LGHDT, CDR2 YNNKEL (reference sequence). The V end was cut by 4 bases, the J end by 4 bases, with 14 bases between. CDR3 in amino acids: CASSPPDRQYEQYF. CDR3 in DNA: TGTGCCAGCAGCCCCCCCGACAGGCAATACGAGCAGTACTTC.

The chain is built from TRBV3-1 (or the pseudogene TRBV3-2) and TRBJ1-2; 9 nucleotides agree with TRBD1. The CDR3 is made up of 14 amino acids. V dropped 4 bases and J dropped 4; count of bases not matched to a gene: 4. Germline V gene data show CDR1 as LGHDT and CDR2 as YNNKEL (reference sequence). CDR3 nucleotide sequence: TGTGCCAGCAGCCCCGGGACAGGGTCCTATGGCTACACCTTC. It encodes CASSPGTGSYGYTF.

This clone was recorded many times. The chain links TRBV2 to TRBJ1-1; TRBD1 agrees at 7 bases. V shed 8 bases, J shed 0 bases, and the junction held 9 bases outside the gene matches. The germline V gene has CDR1 SNHLY and CDR2 FYNNEI. The CDR3 spans 15 residues. The CDR3 is CASLLEGQLNTEAFF. In DNA form, the CDR3 reads TGTGCCAGCTTATTAGAGGGACAGCTGAACACTGAAGCTTTCTTT.

The CDR3 bases are TGTGCCAGCTCAACACAGACAGAAGGCGGCTACACCTTC. This sequence encodes CASSTQTEGGYTF. The chain has TRBV18 and TRBJ1-2; a possible D gene is TRBD1 (5 bases). The CDR3 has 13 amino acids. V was pared by 5 bases and J by 8 bases, with 15 bases between. The germline V gene has CDR1 KGHSH and CDR2 LQKENI.

J is TRBJ2-5 and V is TRBV6-5, with no clear D. Germline V CDR1 and CDR2: MNHEY, SVGAGI. Between the trimmed V and J ends, which lost 0 bases and 2 bases, there was a span of 7 bases. This CDR3 has 14 amino acids. CDR3 nucleotide sequence: TGTGCCAGCAGTTACTCGCATAGTCAAGAGACCCAGTACTTC. Its protein product is CASSYSHSQETQYF.

The chain uses TRBV2 and TRBJ2-3, with 7 bases fitting TRBD2. The CDR3 covers 11 residues. Germline CDR1 is SNHLY and CDR2 is FYNNEI. With 11 bases clipped from V and 6 bases from J, the junction kept 5 bases outside the gene matches. The chain's CDR3 is CAYSGLDTQYF. CDR3 coding DNA: TGTGCCTATAGCGGGTTGGATACGCAGTATTTT.

The gene calls are TRBV20-1 and TRBJ2-4; tentatively, D is TRBD2 (6 bases). This CDR3 spans 11 amino acids. V lost 3 bases and J lost 9, with 9 bases in between. Germline V gene sequence: CDR1 DFQATT, CDR2 SNEGSKA (reference sequence). The DNA for the CDR3 is TGCAGTGCTAGCGGGGGAGGCATTCAGTACTTC. Translating it yields CSASGGGIQYF.

This sequence joins TRBV10-3 and TRBJ2-7; 7 positions agree with TRBD1. The CDR3 is 13 residues long. J gave up 0 bases and V 10 bases, and 6 bases lay outside the gene matches. Per the germline V gene, CDR1 is ENHRY and CDR2 is SYGVKD. CDR3 bases: TGTGCCACCGGTGGGGACAGCTCCTACGAGCAGTACGTC. Its protein is CATGGDSSYEQYV.

This clone was observed a single time. The DNA of the CDR3 is TGTGCCAGCAGCCAAGGACTAGTGGGGGAGACCCAGTACTTC. As protein: CASSQGLVGETQYF. V usage is TRBV3-1 (or the pseudogene TRBV3-2) and J usage is TRBJ2-5; tentatively, D is TRBD2 (6 bases). Per the germline V gene, CDR1 is LGHDT and CDR2 is YNNKEL (reference sequence). The CDR3 covers 14 residues. V was trimmed by 1 base and J by 5 bases, leaving 11 bases between them.

The J gene is TRBJ2-1, the V gene TRBV24-1; D is undetermined. CDR1 is KGHDR, CDR2 SFDVKD, per germline. CDR3 length equals 11 residues. V was cut by 8 bases and J by 6 bases, with 7 bases left in between. This chain's CDR3 is CATISGNEQFF. CDR3 nucleotide sequence: TGTGCCACCATTTCAGGCAATGAGCAGTTCTTC.

This chain joins TRBV5-1 and TRBJ1-2; 8 nucleotides match TRBD1. The junction had 5 bases not matched to a gene; V was cut back by 3 bases and J by 4 bases. The CDR3 covers 14 residues. CDR1 is SGHRS and CDR2 is YFSETQ in the germline V gene. The CDR3 is CASSSETGVYGYTF. CDR3 DNA: TGCGCCAGCAGCTCAGAGACAGGGGTCTATGGCTACACCTTC.

V and J are TRBV30 and TRBJ2-3; D perhaps matches TRBD2 (5 bases). V was pared by 0 bases and J by 3 bases, with 13 bases between. The CDR3 covers 15 residues. The V gene's germline CDR1 is GTSNPN and CDR2 SVGIG (reference sequence). The CDR3 DNA sequence: TGTGCCTGGAGTGTACGAGGGAGAGGTACAGATACGCAGTATTTT. Amino acid sequence: CAWSVRGRGTDTQYF.

The chain links TRBV19 to TRBJ2-7; tentative D call: TRBD2 (6 bases). The V and J ends lost 5 bases and 6 bases respectively, with 14 bases between them. Germline CDR1 LNHDA, CDR2 SQIVND (reference sequence). This CDR3 region has 13 residues. The CDR3 reads CASSPNRGSEQYF. CDR3 coding DNA: TGTGCCAGTAGTCCCAACCGGGGGAGCGAGCAGTACTTC. Filled out from reference TRBV19 and TRBJ2-7, the complete variable domain reads DGGITQSPKYLFRKEGQNVTLSCEQNLNHDAMYWYRQDPGQGLRLIYYSQIVNDFQKGDIAEGYSVSREKKESFPLTVTSAQKNPTAFYLCASSPNRGSEQYFGPGTRLTVT.

In this sample, this clone turned up a few times. The genes are TRBV6-5 and TRBJ2-7, with 7 bases identical to TRBD2. J gave up 0 bases and V 4 bases, and 6 bases lay outside the gene matches. The CDR3 is made up of 15 amino acids. Germline-derived CDR1 and CDR2 are MNHEY and SVGAGI. Here the CDR3 DNA reads TGTGCCAGCAGTTGCGGGACTAAAAGCTCCTACGAGCAGTACGTC. Its protein is CASSCGTKSSYEQYV.

The DNA for the CDR3 is TGTGCCAGTAGTATAGCCCGACAGGCCAACCAAGAGACCCAGTACTTC. The encoded protein is CASSIARQANQETQYF. V usage is TRBV19 and J usage is TRBJ2-5, with a possible D match to TRBD1 (6 bases). The CDR3 consists of 16 residues. The germline CDR1 and CDR2 sequences are LNHDA and SQIVND (reference sequence). Trimming pared 1 base from V and 0 bases from J, leaving 12 bases between.

For the CDR3, the DNA is TGTGCCACCAGTGACCCTAGCGGGGGGAACACAGATACGCAGTATTTT. Translating gives CATSDPSGGNTDTQYF. The chain employs TRBV24-1 and TRBJ2-3; the match to TRBD2 covers 11 bases. The germline CDR1 and CDR2 sequences are KGHDR and SFDVKD. V shed 4 bases, J shed 2 bases, and the junction held 4 bases outside the gene matches. This CDR3 is 16 amino acids long.

The chain uses TRBV6-6 and TRBJ1-2; D gene uncertain. Germline V gene lookup returns CDR1 MNHNY and CDR2 SVGAGI (reference sequence). Trimming pared 6 bases from V and 4 bases from J, leaving 12 bases between. This CDR3 has 13 residues. DNA for the CDR3: TGTGCCAGCAGCGAGGCCAGCGTCTATGGCTACACCTTC. As protein: CASSEASVYGYTF.

The V call is TRBV5-1, the J call TRBJ2-1, with D possibly matching TRBD2 (7 bases). Germline loops: CDR1 SGHRS, CDR2 YFSETQ. Trimming stripped 7 bases from V and 4 bases from J, with 18 bases between. CDR3 length: 15 amino acids. As DNA, the CDR3 is TGCGCCAGCTCCCCGGGGGGCGCCCTTTACAATGAGCAGTTCTTC. Protein sequence: CASSPGGALYNEQFF.